The rows below give T cell receptor beta chains drawn from one sample of a study of response to subunit inactivated influenza vaccine. TCRdb fed the RT-PCR reads into MiXCR, producing one record per CDR3 protein. The sample consists of about 650,000 distinct CDR3 sequences, approximately 14% of them appearing once. Source: PBMCs from blood, taken approximately 15 days before vaccination. The receptors come from a man aged 45-60 years who received an inactivated influenza vaccine. The CDR3 runs from the conserved cysteine through the conserved F or W. Fields, in order: V gene, clone size, D gene, J gene, CDR3 DNA, CDR3 protein. A D gene is named only where the DNA matches it firmly. Not every row has a clone size; where given, it reads once, few, many or a size class.

V gene: TRBV12-3/TRBV12-4
clone size: few
D gene: TRBD1
J gene: TRBJ1-5
CDR3 DNA: TGTGCCAGCAGTCAGACAGGGTACAATCAGCCCCAGCATTTT
CDR3 protein: CASSQTGYNQPQHF

V gene: TRBV29-1
clone size: .
D gene: TRBD2
J gene: TRBJ2-5
CDR3 DNA: TGCAGCGCCCGGACTAGCGGGGGGACGAGAGAGACCCAGTACTTC
CDR3 protein: CSARTSGGTRETQYF

V gene: TRBV6-6
clone size: .
D gene: .
J gene: TRBJ2-1
CDR3 DNA: TGTGCCAGCAGTTACCGGGGAATGGATGAGCAGTTCTTC
CDR3 protein: CASSYRGMDEQFF

V gene: TRBV4-1
clone size: few
D gene: .
J gene: TRBJ1-2
CDR3 DNA: TGCGCCAGCAGCCAGATCGGAGGGGGCTATGGCTACACCTTC
CDR3 protein: CASSQIGGGYGYTF

V gene: TRBV28
clone size: few
D gene: TRBD2
J gene: TRBJ2-2
CDR3 DNA: TGTGCCAGCAGTTCCCGGGAGGGCGGCACCGGGGAGCTGTTTTTT
CDR3 protein: CASSSREGGTGELFF

V gene: TRBV15
clone size: many
D gene: .
J gene: TRBJ1-2
CDR3 DNA: TGTGCCACCAGCAGCTCATCGACTTCCTATGGCTACACCTTC
CDR3 protein: CATSSSSTSYGYTF

V gene: TRBV5-1
clone size: few
D gene: .
J gene: TRBJ1-2
CDR3 DNA: TGCGCCAGCAGCTTCACTCCGGACAGCTATGGCTACACCTTC
CDR3 protein: CASSFTPDSYGYTF

V gene: TRBV5-6
clone size: few
D gene: .
J gene: TRBJ2-6
CDR3 DNA: TGTGCCAGCAGCTTGACAGTCTCTGGGGCCAACGTCCTGACTTTC
CDR3 protein: CASSLTVSGANVLTF

V gene: TRBV6-1
clone size: .
D gene: .
J gene: TRBJ2-7
CDR3 DNA: TGTGCCAGCAGTCCCGCGGCAGGGGTTGCTGGCGAGCAGTACTTC
CDR3 protein: CASSPAAGVAGEQYF

V gene: TRBV20-1
clone size: .
D gene: .
J gene: TRBJ2-2
CDR3 DNA: TGCAGTGCATTAATAGGCGGGGAGCTGTTTTTT
CDR3 protein: CSALIGGELFF

V gene: TRBV7-9
clone size: few
D gene: .
J gene: TRBJ2-2
CDR3 DNA: TGTGCCAGCAGCTTTCCCGGGGAGGAGGACACCGGGGAGCTGTTTTTT
CDR3 protein: CASSFPGEEDTGELFF

V gene: TRBV20-1
clone size: .
D gene: TRBD2
J gene: TRBJ2-1
CDR3 DNA: TGCAGTGCTCGAGAAACTAGCGGCCCCTCCTACAATGAGCAGTTCTTC
CDR3 protein: CSARETSGPSYNEQFF

V gene: TRBV2
clone size: many
D gene: .
J gene: TRBJ2-1
CDR3 DNA: TGTGCCAGCAGTCGATTCCGGGACACCTACAATGAGCAGTTCTTC
CDR3 protein: CASSRFRDTYNEQFF

V gene: TRBV20-1
clone size: .
D gene: TRBD1
J gene: TRBJ1-6
CDR3 DNA: TGCAGTGCTCGACAGGGGTCACCCCTCCACTTT
CDR3 protein: CSARQGSPLHF

V gene: TRBV29-1
clone size: few
D gene: .
J gene: TRBJ2-7
CDR3 DNA: TGCAGCGCGCGGGACAGAGTAACCTACGAGCAGTACTTC
CDR3 protein: CSARDRVTYEQYF

V gene: TRBV12-3/TRBV12-4
clone size: many
D gene: .
J gene: TRBJ1-3
CDR3 DNA: TGTGCCAGCAGTTTGGATTACTCTGGAAACACCATATATTTT
CDR3 protein: CASSLDYSGNTIYF

V gene: TRBV5-1
clone size: many
D gene: .
J gene: TRBJ2-3
CDR3 DNA: TGCGCCAGCAGAGGTCGGGATACGCAGTATTTT
CDR3 protein: CASRGRDTQYF

V gene: TRBV5-1
clone size: few
D gene: .
J gene: TRBJ2-5
CDR3 DNA: TGCGCCAGCAGAACAGACCCTTCCGGGCAGACCCAGTACTTC
CDR3 protein: CASRTDPSGQTQYF

V gene: TRBV29-1
clone size: few
D gene: .
J gene: TRBJ2-7
CDR3 DNA: TGCAGCGTTGGAAGGGCCGAATACGAGCAGTACTTC
CDR3 protein: CSVGRAEYEQYF

V gene: TRBV5-1
clone size: few
D gene: .
J gene: TRBJ2-1
CDR3 DNA: TGCGCCAGCGGCGGGTCTATCTACAATGAGCAGTTCTTC
CDR3 protein: CASGGSIYNEQFF

V gene: TRBV7-2
clone size: few
D gene: .
J gene: TRBJ2-5
CDR3 DNA: TGTGCCAGCAGCTTAGATCGGGTGACCCAGTACTTC
CDR3 protein: CASSLDRVTQYF

V gene: TRBV6-5
clone size: few
D gene: .
J gene: TRBJ2-3
CDR3 DNA: TGTGCCAGCAGATACAGCGGGGGTGGACAGGGGCTCGATACGCAGTATTTT
CDR3 protein: CASRYSGGGQGLDTQYF

V gene: TRBV6-1
clone size: .
D gene: TRBD2
J gene: TRBJ2-1
CDR3 DNA: TGTGCCAGCGGGAAGGGTCTAGCGGCCAATGAGCAGTTCTTC
CDR3 protein: CASGKGLAANEQFF

V gene: TRBV27
clone size: .
D gene: TRBD2
J gene: TRBJ2-4
CDR3 DNA: TGTGCCAGCAGTGGACTAGCGGTAGCCAAAAACATTCAGTACTTC
CDR3 protein: CASSGLAVAKNIQYF

V gene: TRBV28
clone size: .
D gene: TRBD2
J gene: TRBJ2-7
CDR3 DNA: TGTGCCAGCATGACTAGCGGGGGTGCCTACGAGCAGTACTTC
CDR3 protein: CASMTSGGAYEQYF

V gene: TRBV12-5
clone size: .
D gene: .
J gene: TRBJ2-1
CDR3 DNA: TGTGCTAGTGGTTTGGGCCGACAGGGAGGGAATGAGCAGTTCTTC
CDR3 protein: CASGLGRQGGNEQFF

V gene: TRBV20-1
clone size: .
D gene: TRBD2
J gene: TRBJ2-1
CDR3 DNA: TGCAGTGCATCAGGGTGGGGGGGCTACAATGAGCAGTTCTTC
CDR3 protein: CSASGWGGYNEQFF

V gene: TRBV6-2/TRBV6-3
clone size: few
D gene: TRBD2
J gene: TRBJ2-1
CDR3 DNA: TGTGCCAGCACTCGAGCGGGAGGGGGAGAGCAGTTCTTC
CDR3 protein: CASTRAGGGEQFF

V gene: TRBV6-1
clone size: few
D gene: .
J gene: TRBJ2-1
CDR3 DNA: TGTGCCAGCAGTGAAGACCACCTCTACGGCCCATACAATGAGCAGTTCTTC
CDR3 protein: CASSEDHLYGPYNEQFF

V gene: TRBV18
clone size: .
D gene: .
J gene: TRBJ2-7
CDR3 DNA: TGTGCCAGCTCTCAAATGGGCGGACACCGAACCTACGAGCAGTACTTC
CDR3 protein: CASSQMGGHRTYEQYF

V gene: TRBV20-1
clone size: .
D gene: .
J gene: TRBJ1-1
CDR3 DNA: TGCAGTGCAGGGGGGAGAATCACTGAAGCTTTCTTT
CDR3 protein: CSAGGRITEAFF

V gene: TRBV20-1
clone size: .
D gene: TRBD1
J gene: TRBJ2-7
CDR3 DNA: TGCAGTGCGAGACAGGGGCTCCACGAGCAGTACTTC
CDR3 protein: CSARQGLHEQYF

V gene: TRBV28
clone size: .
D gene: TRBD1
J gene: TRBJ1-5
CDR3 DNA: TGTGCCAGCTCCTCCGGCCAGGGGGCCTTCATGGGCAATCAGCCCCAGCATTTT
CDR3 protein: CASSSGQGAFMGNQPQHF

V gene: TRBV15
clone size: few
D gene: .
J gene: TRBJ2-6
CDR3 DNA: TGTGCCACCAGCAGAGACGGCAACTCTGGGGCCAACGTCCTGACTTTC
CDR3 protein: CATSRDGNSGANVLTF

V gene: TRBV12-3/TRBV12-4
clone size: .
D gene: .
J gene: TRBJ1-1
CDR3 DNA: TGTGCCAGCCGCCGCACAGAAGCTTTCTTT
CDR3 protein: CASRRTEAFF

V gene: TRBV10-3
clone size: .
D gene: TRBD2
J gene: TRBJ2-7
CDR3 DNA: TGTGCCATCAGTGAGTTAGCGGGGAACTACGAGCAGTACTTC
CDR3 protein: CAISELAGNYEQYF

V gene: TRBV7-9
clone size: .
D gene: .
J gene: TRBJ1-1
CDR3 DNA: TGTGCCAGCAGCTTTAGTCGGACAGCTGAAGCTTTCTTT
CDR3 protein: CASSFSRTAEAFF

V gene: TRBV9
clone size: .
D gene: .
J gene: TRBJ2-3
CDR3 DNA: TGTGCCAGCAGCGTAGTTGGGTGGGTCACAGATACGCAGTATTTT
CDR3 protein: CASSVVGWVTDTQYF

V gene: TRBV19
clone size: few
D gene: .
J gene: TRBJ2-7
CDR3 DNA: TGTGCCAGTAGCCCGGGACATTACTACGAGCAGTACTTC
CDR3 protein: CASSPGHYYEQYF

V gene: TRBV7-2
clone size: .
D gene: .
J gene: TRBJ1-3
CDR3 DNA: TGTGCCAGCAGCTTAGGCCACGGCGGAAACACCATATATTTT
CDR3 protein: CASSLGHGGNTIYF

V gene: TRBV3-1
clone size: .
D gene: TRBD1
J gene: TRBJ2-1
CDR3 DNA: TGTGCCAGCGAAACCAGGGGGTTCGGTGAGCAGTTCTTC
CDR3 protein: CASETRGFGEQFF

V gene: TRBV9
clone size: .
D gene: TRBD2
J gene: TRBJ2-1
CDR3 DNA: TGTGCCAGCAGCGAATCCGGGACTAAGGGTTCCTACAATGAGCAGTTCTTC
CDR3 protein: CASSESGTKGSYNEQFF

V gene: TRBV12-3/TRBV12-4
clone size: .
D gene: .
J gene: TRBJ1-5
CDR3 DNA: TGTGCCAGCAGTTCCTTCGGGAGCAATCAGCCCCAGCATTTT
CDR3 protein: CASSSFGSNQPQHF

V gene: TRBV12-3/TRBV12-4
clone size: few
D gene: .
J gene: TRBJ2-2
CDR3 DNA: TGTGCCAGCAGTCCTATAGTCGGGGAGCTGTTTTTT
CDR3 protein: CASSPIVGELFF

V gene: TRBV5-4
clone size: .
D gene: .
J gene: TRBJ1-1
CDR3 DNA: TGTGCCAGCAGCTTGGTGGGTCGGGGAGAAGCTGAAGCTTTCTTT
CDR3 protein: CASSLVGRGEAEAFF

V gene: TRBV2
clone size: few
D gene: .
J gene: TRBJ1-5
CDR3 DNA: TGTGCCAGCACCCTGACAGCTTATAGCAATCAGCCCCAGCATTTT
CDR3 protein: CASTLTAYSNQPQHF

V gene: TRBV7-8
clone size: few
D gene: .
J gene: TRBJ1-3
CDR3 DNA: TGTGCCAGCAGCTTGAACAGCCGAAACACCATATATTTT
CDR3 protein: CASSLNSRNTIYF

V gene: TRBV6-1
clone size: .
D gene: TRBD1
J gene: TRBJ2-2
CDR3 DNA: TGTGCCAGCAGTGTTCCCGGGACAGGGAGGACCGGGGAGCTGTTTTTT
CDR3 protein: CASSVPGTGRTGELFF

V gene: TRBV9
clone size: .
D gene: TRBD1
J gene: TRBJ2-2
CDR3 DNA: TGTGCCAGCAGGGGGACAGGGACGTACGGGGAGCTGTTTTTT
CDR3 protein: CASRGTGTYGELFF

V gene: TRBV4-1
clone size: few
D gene: TRBD1
J gene: TRBJ2-3
CDR3 DNA: TGCGCCAGCAGCCACCTGGACAGGGGGCTTAGAGATACGCAGTATTTT
CDR3 protein: CASSHLDRGLRDTQYF

V gene: TRBV27
clone size: few
D gene: .
J gene: TRBJ1-6
CDR3 DNA: TGTGCCAGCAGTTTGGGCGGACGGGTCTATAATTCACCCCTCCACTTT
CDR3 protein: CASSLGGRVYNSPLHF

V gene: TRBV20-1
clone size: .
D gene: TRBD1
J gene: TRBJ2-7
CDR3 DNA: TGCAGTGCCTTCCCGGGGACAGGGTCCTACGAGCAGTACTTC
CDR3 protein: CSAFPGTGSYEQYF

V gene: TRBV5-1
clone size: many
D gene: TRBD1
J gene: TRBJ1-1
CDR3 DNA: TGCGCCAGCAGCTCGCCGGGACAGGGGAACACTGAAGCTTTCTTT
CDR3 protein: CASSSPGQGNTEAFF

V gene: TRBV20-1
clone size: .
D gene: .
J gene: TRBJ1-2
CDR3 DNA: TGCAGTGCTAGAGATCGGTCCTCGGGAGGCTACACCTTC
CDR3 protein: CSARDRSSGGYTF

V gene: TRBV4-2
clone size: few
D gene: TRBD2
J gene: TRBJ2-3
CDR3 DNA: TGTGCCAGCAGCCAATCCGGGGGGGCCGCAGATACGCAGTATTTT
CDR3 protein: CASSQSGGAADTQYF